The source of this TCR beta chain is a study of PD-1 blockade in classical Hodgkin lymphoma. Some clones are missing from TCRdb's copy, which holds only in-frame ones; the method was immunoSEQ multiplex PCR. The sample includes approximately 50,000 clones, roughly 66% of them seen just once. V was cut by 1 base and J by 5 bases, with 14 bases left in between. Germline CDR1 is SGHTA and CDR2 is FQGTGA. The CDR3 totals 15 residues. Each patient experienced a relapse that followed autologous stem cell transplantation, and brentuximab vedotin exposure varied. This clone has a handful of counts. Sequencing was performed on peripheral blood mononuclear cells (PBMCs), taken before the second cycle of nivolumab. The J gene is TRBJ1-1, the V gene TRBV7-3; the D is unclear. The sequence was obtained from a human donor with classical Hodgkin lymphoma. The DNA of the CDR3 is TGTGCCAGCAGCTTAAAGGGTCCCTCTGGGACTGAAGCTTTCTTT. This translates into CASSLKGPSGTEAFF.